The present T cell receptor (beta chain) was sequenced within a study of technical replicates of blood from a few donors. The CDR3 is made up of 15 amino acids. Losses at the gene ends were 2 bases for V and 7 bases for J; bases not matched to a gene: 10. Germline V lookup: CDR1 MNHEY, CDR2 SVGAGI. Sequencing used immunoSEQ multiplex PCR; TCRdb keeps in-frame clones, though not all of them. Of roughly 14,000 clones listed, approximately 88% were seen once; the top ten hold about 10%. The sequenced material came from PBMCs. The chain couples TRBV6-5 to TRBJ1-1; 7 positions match TRBD1. This receptor was identified in a human donor in good health. The CDR3 nucleotides read TGTGCCAGCAGTTACGATCCCTCGACAGGGTATGAAGCTTTCTTT. Translation: CASSYDPSTGYEAFF.